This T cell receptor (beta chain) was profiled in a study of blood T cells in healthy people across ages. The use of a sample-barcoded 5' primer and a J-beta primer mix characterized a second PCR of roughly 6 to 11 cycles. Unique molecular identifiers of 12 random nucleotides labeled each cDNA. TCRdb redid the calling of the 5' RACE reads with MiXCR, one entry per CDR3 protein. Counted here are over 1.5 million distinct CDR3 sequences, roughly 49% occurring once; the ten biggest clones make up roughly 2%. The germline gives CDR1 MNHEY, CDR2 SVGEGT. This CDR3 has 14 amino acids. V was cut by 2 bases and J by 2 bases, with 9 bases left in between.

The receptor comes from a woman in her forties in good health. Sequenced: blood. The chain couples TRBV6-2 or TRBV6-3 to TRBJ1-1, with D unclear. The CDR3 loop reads CASSYETANTEAFF. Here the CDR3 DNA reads TGTGCCAGCAGTTACGAAACAGCAAACACTGAAGCTTTCTTT.